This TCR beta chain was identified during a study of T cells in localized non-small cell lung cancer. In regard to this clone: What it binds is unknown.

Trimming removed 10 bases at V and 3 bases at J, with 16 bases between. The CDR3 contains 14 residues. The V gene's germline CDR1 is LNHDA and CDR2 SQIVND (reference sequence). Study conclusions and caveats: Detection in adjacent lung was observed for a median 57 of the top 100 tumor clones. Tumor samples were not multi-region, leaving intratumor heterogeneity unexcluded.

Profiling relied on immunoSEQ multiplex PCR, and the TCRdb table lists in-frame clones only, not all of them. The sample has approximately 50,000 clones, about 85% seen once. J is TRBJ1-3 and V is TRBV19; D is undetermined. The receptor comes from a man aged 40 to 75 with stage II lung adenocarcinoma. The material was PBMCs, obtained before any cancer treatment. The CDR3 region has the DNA TGTGCCACCCGCGAACGGAAAATTGGAAACACCATATATTTT. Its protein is CATRERKIGNTIYF.